Detailed here is one TCR beta chain. Its antigen remains unidentified. Base qualities are not recorded, but no much larger clone differs from it by a single base. This specimen belongs to a study of cytomegalovirus exposure and HLA in healthy donors (dated by TCRdb to 2015 to 2018). A note on the overall study: According to a later analysis, one platform produced both the 100 to 150 validation repertoires and the roughly 640 repertoires of the first cohort. The study was designed to test whether signatures of past pathogen exposure could be identified by cataloging public T cell receptors. A separate validation cohort of roughly 120 different subjects was used in addition to the roughly 700-subject first cohort. To predict cytomegalovirus infection status, the study brought together high-throughput TCR immunosequencing, statistical association of individual TCRs with disease status, and machine learning.

The CDR3 numbers 13 residues from cysteine through phenylalanine. Only the CDR3 part of the read is kept: 39 bases, read in frame from the first base. V loses 2 bases, J loses 8 bases, and the germline ends lie 10 bases apart. According to the germline V gene, CDR1 reads MNHEY and CDR2 reads SVGAGI. The donors belonged to the validation cohort of about 130 subjects, which was separate from the roughly 700-subject first cohort. General conclusions and limits of the study: It was suggested by the authors that the approach could potentially be generalized to other disease states and immunological phenotypes. The study gave a list of about 150 TCR beta chains associated with cytomegalovirus. A later analysis had no HLA typing for the validation cohort, so co-occurrence there was scored across all 110 or so repertoires. In vitro tests confirmed that a few of the cytomegalovirus-associated TCR beta chains recognize cytomegalovirus antigens. The classifier was reported to diagnose cytomegalovirus status with high specificity and sensitivity in both the original and validation cohorts. While some public TCRs were present in many individuals, most TCR sequences turned up only very rarely across donors. Of the cluster scores, roughly 93% were above 0 in a later analysis, which found that TCRs clustered in the first cohort also tended to co-occur in the 90 to 150 validation repertoires.

The library was made by the immunoSEQ multiplex PCR assay. Concerning the study's data processing: A statistical classification framework was built to diagnose cytomegalovirus status from the catalog of TCR beta chain sequences. TCRdb holds this immuneACCESS table with in-frame rearrangements only. Some clones are missing; in checked studies, unresolved V genes explain under half, and the rest has no known cause. V and J calls and clone size are as listed in that table; D and trimming were resolved from the DNA. The sample has over 110,000 clones on record, about 88% of them singletons. Together, the top ten hold around 10% of the sample.

This receptor was obtained from a man younger than 35 in good health and CMV-seropositive. The chain is encoded by TRBV6-5 joined to TRBJ2-1; the D gene remains uncertain. Sequenced material: PBMCs. The CDR3 loop reads CASSYEALDEQFF. The sequence in DNA is TGTGCCAGCAGTTACGAGGCTTTGGATGAGCAGTTCTTC.